The 22 T cell receptor beta chains below were found in one sample sequenced in a study of metastatic and nonmetastatic thyroid tumors (TCRdb year 2020). The library came from PCR. The sample was run on an Illumina HiSeq 4000. TCRdb reprocessing: public reads trimmed at Q25 with fastp, clones called with MiXCR, in-frame beta chains kept. Within this sample are around 30,000 clones, with around a quarter of them counted one time only. 2.4% of the sample is held by the ten biggest clonotypes. No patient had received any treatment before thyroid surgery. Source material: blood. The receptor source for this set is a female donor with papillary thyroid cancer or a benign thyroid nodule (not recorded which). Some clones in this sample may be carry-over from other donors' samples.

The chain recombines TRBV30 with TRBJ1-2, with D uncertain. This CDR3 is built from 10 residues. Germline CDR1 is GTSNPN and CDR2 is SVGIG (reference sequence). The DNA for the CDR3 is TGTGACTGCAAGGATTATGGCTACACCTTC. Its protein is CDCKDYGYTF.

This clone occurred many times. The chain employs TRBV30 and TRBJ1-2, with 8 bases identical to TRBD1. V shed 5 bases, J shed 1 base, and the junction held 3 bases outside the gene matches. The CDR3 loop spans 13 amino acids. In germline, CDR1 is GTSNPN, CDR2 SVGIG (reference sequence). CDR3 sequence: CAWRTGRNYGYTF. Written as DNA, the CDR3 is TGTGCCTGGCGGACAGGGCGTAACTATGGCTACACCTTC. The full variable domain, its missing parts supplied by reference TRBV30 and TRBJ1-2, is SQTIHQWPATLVQPVGSPLSLECTVEGTSNPNLYWYRQAAGRGLQLLFYSVGIGQISSEVPQNLSASRPQDRQFILSSKKLLLSDSGFYLCAWRTGRNYGYTFGSGTRLTVV.

About this clone itself: A much larger clone differs from this one at a single base, so this may be a read error. The rearrangement uses TRBV4-1 and TRBJ2-1; D is perhaps TRBD1 (5 bases). The CDR3 is made up of 14 amino acids. Germline-derived CDR1 and CDR2 are MGHRA and YSYEKL. The CDR3, as DNA: TGCGCCATCAGCCGCCGTGACCCAGGGAATGAGCAGTTCTTC. Its protein product is CAISRRDPGNEQFF.

By frequency in the sample, this clone is medium-sized. V gene TRBV19 combines with J gene TRBJ2-1, with TRBD2 matching 7 bases. This CDR3 region has 14 residues. Trimming removed 1 base from V and 8 bases from J; junction bases left unmatched: 5. Per germline, CDR1 LNHDA and CDR2 SQIVND (reference sequence). For the CDR3, the DNA is TGTGCCAGTAGTATAGGGCTAGCGGCAGATGAGCAGTTCTTC. Its protein product is CASSIGLAADEQFF.

The chain has TRBV11-2 and TRBJ2-1, with 11 bases identical to TRBD2. Per the germline V gene, CDR1 is SGHAT and CDR2 is FQNNGV. V dropped 5 bases and J dropped 4; count of bases not matched to a gene: 7. This CDR3 comprises 16 residues. CDR3 sequence reads: CASSITGTSGYNEQFF. The CDR3 DNA is TGTGCCAGCAGCATCACCGGGACTAGCGGATACAATGAGCAGTTCTTC.

This clone was seen many times. The V and J genes are TRBV5-4 and TRBJ2-3; 10 bases line up with TRBD1. Trimming took 2 bases from V and 4 from J; bases not matched to a gene: 4. CDR3 length: 15 residues. The V gene's germline CDR1 is SGHNT and CDR2 YYREEE (reference sequence). CDR3 region: CASSFQTGGADTQYF. In nucleotides, the CDR3 is TGTGCCAGCAGCTTCCAGACAGGGGGCGCAGATACGCAGTATTTT. The full variable domain, completed using reference TRBV5-4 and TRBJ2-3, is ETGVTQSPTHLIKTRGQQVTLRCSSQSGHNTVSWYQQALGQGPQFIFQYYREEENGRGNFPPRFSGLQFPNYSSELNVNALELDDSALYLCASSFQTGGADTQYFGPGTRLTVL.

In regard to this clone: This may be a read error, as it is one base from a much larger clone. Other DNA sequences in this sample translate to the same CDR3. This chain links TRBV5-4 with TRBJ1-1; D unclear. The germline CDR1 and CDR2 sequences are SGHNT and YYREEE (reference sequence). The CDR3 consists of 14 residues. V dropped 2 bases and J dropped 1 base, with 9 bases sitting between them. The CDR3 region is CASSFTGSNTEAFF. The CDR3 DNA sequence: TGTGCCAGCAGCTTCACCGGCTCGAACACTGAAGCTTTCTTT.

This clone appeared a single time. Written as DNA, the CDR3 is TGTGCCTGGAGTGTCAAAGGGGTATGGAATTCACCCCTCCACTTT. This translates into CAWSVKGVWNSPLHF. V is TRBV30 and J is TRBJ1-6; D might be TRBD1 (5 bases). V lost 0 bases, J lost 7 bases, and 13 bases lay in between. Germline V gene lookup returns CDR1 GTSNPN and CDR2 SVGIG (reference sequence). The CDR3 sequence is 15 residues long.

The sample holds many counts of this clone. V and J are TRBV6-6 and TRBJ1-3; 9 bases match TRBD1. Trimming at V came to 6 bases and at J to 0 bases, leaving 18 bases not matched to a gene. The CDR3 length is 20 residues. Germline CDR1 is MNHNY and CDR2 is SVGAGI (reference sequence). CDR3: CASRRIGTGSAISSGNTIYF. As DNA, the CDR3 is TGTGCCAGCAGGCGGATCGGGACAGGGAGCGCCATAAGCTCTGGAAACACCATATATTTT.

By share of the sample, this clone is medium-sized. The chain employs TRBV20-1 and TRBJ2-7, with D possibly TRBD1 on 5 matching bases. V gave up 4 bases and J gave up 4 bases, with 11 bases separating them. This CDR3 spans 12 amino acids. CDR1 and CDR2 from the germline V gene are DFQATT and SNEGSKA (reference sequence). The CDR3 sequence: CSATGNRYEQYF. The CDR3 DNA reads as TGCAGTGCTACAGGGAATAGGTACGAGCAGTACTTC.

This clone was counted at least ten times. The chain carries TRBV7-2 and TRBJ2-3; 9 bases agree with TRBD1. Germline CDR1 is SGHTA and CDR2 is FQGNSA. Trimming took 3 bases from V and 3 from J; bases not matched to a gene: 13. This CDR3 comprises 18 residues. The CDR3 loop is CASSFLYRDRVLTDTQYF. The CDR3 DNA reads as TGTGCCAGCAGCTTCCTCTACCGGGACAGGGTTTTAACAGATACGCAGTATTTT.

This clone was seen ten or more times. The rearrangement links TRBV15 to TRBJ1-1; D is uncertain. Germline V gene data show CDR1 as LNHNV and CDR2 as YYDKDF (reference sequence). Trimming removed 1 base from V and 6 bases from J, with 12 bases in between. The CDR3 runs to 14 residues. CDR3 in amino acids: CATSRARRAPEAFF. CDR3 nucleotides: TGTGCCACCAGCAGAGCGAGACGGGCGCCTGAAGCTTTCTTT.

This clone has at least ten counts. A much larger clone sits a single nucleotide away, making a read error possible. This sample also contains other DNA sequences that code for the same CDR3. V usage is TRBV11-2 and J usage is TRBJ1-2; D perhaps matches TRBD1 (5 bases). This CDR3 spans 13 amino acids. Germline V CDR1 and CDR2: SGHAT, FQNNGV. For the CDR3, the DNA is TGCGCCAGCAGCCGGGACGGCAACTATGGCTACACCTTC. As protein: CASSRDGNYGYTF.

This clone was detected many times. This sequence joins TRBV28 and TRBJ2-7, with 8 positions matching TRBD1. The CDR3 contains 14 residues. Germline loops: CDR1 MDHEN, CDR2 SYDVKM. V shed 6 bases and J 2 bases; nucleotides not matched to a gene: 6. The DNA of the CDR3 is TGTGCCAGCAGCCTCAGGGGGCTTACCTACGAGCAGTACTTC. Amino acid sequence: CASSLRGLTYEQYF.

This clone was seen many times. The V gene is TRBV4-3, the J gene TRBJ2-5, with D perhaps TRBD2 (5 bases). The CDR3 sequence is 16 residues long. V lost 1 base, J lost 2 bases, and 14 bases lay in between. The germline gives CDR1 LGHNA, CDR2 YSLEER. The CDR3 coding sequence is TGCGCCAGCAGCCAAGCTCCCGAGCGGTGGCAAGAGACCCAGTACTTC. Its protein is CASSQAPERWQETQYF.

This clone was detected many times. The CDR3 DNA reads as TGTGCCAGTAGTGGGGGGATTAACTACAATGAGCAGTTCTTC. Translated, it gives CASSGGINYNEQFF. J is TRBJ2-1 and V is TRBV19; D may be TRBD2 (6 bases). CDR3 length: 14 amino acids. V shed 5 bases and J shed 3 bases, with 11 bases lying between them. In germline, CDR1 is LNHDA, CDR2 SQIVND (reference sequence).

This clone was observed once. The chain has TRBV30 and TRBJ1-5; TRBD1 might be the D (5 bases). CDR3 size: 13 residues. Germline CDR1 reads GTSNPN; CDR2 reads SVGIG (reference sequence). Deletions cut 2 bases from V and 6 bases from J, with 11 bases between. The CDR3 sequence: CAWSRGGGQPQHF. CDR3 DNA sequence: TGTGCCTGGAGTCGGGGGGGAGGTCAGCCCCAGCATTTT.

The chain couples TRBV9 to TRBJ1-4; unclear D gene. The V end lost 0 bases, the J end lost 4 bases, and 4 bases lay between the germline ends. Germline CDR1 and CDR2: SGDLS and YYNGEE. CDR3 length: 13 amino acids. The DNA for the CDR3 is TGTGCCAGCAGCGTAGGACTTAATGAAAAACTGTTTTTT. Protein sequence: CASSVGLNEKLFF.

Within the sample, this clone is medium-sized. The chain is built from TRBV6-5 and TRBJ1-5; TRBD1 agrees at 7 bases. Germline CDR1 reads MNHEY; CDR2 reads SVGAGI. V dropped 5 bases and J dropped 2; count of bases not matched to a gene: 15. The CDR3 has 18 amino acids. The chain's CDR3 is CASSTRDSAFRGNQPQHF. The CDR3 DNA reads as TGTGCCAGCAGTACCCGGGACAGTGCTTTCCGGGGCAATCAGCCCCAGCATTTT.

Concerning this clone itself: At one end, the junction sequence differs from germline, possibly due to a read error. The V gene is TRBV3-1, the J gene TRBJ1-1; D perhaps matches TRBD1 (5 bases). Looked up from germline, CDR1 is LGHDT and CDR2 is YNNKEL (reference sequence). The CDR3 sequence is 14 residues long. The CDR3 nucleotides are TGTGCCAGCAGACAAGTAGGGTGGGGCGCTGAAGCTTTCTTT. Translating it yields CASRQVGWGAEAFF.

This clone was seen many times. V gene TRBV5-1 combines with J gene TRBJ2-6; unclear D gene. CDR1 SGHRS and CDR2 YFSETQ come from the germline V gene. Trimming took off 0 bases at V and 3 bases at J, with 16 bases between the two ends. This CDR3 has 18 amino acids. The CDR3 region has the DNA TGCGCCAGCAGCTTGGTCCCGACGGTCACTGGTGGGGCCAACGTCCTGACTTTC. Translation gives CASSLVPTVTGGANVLTF. Full variable domain (remainder filled in from reference TRBV5-1 and TRBJ2-6): KAGVTQTPRYLIKTRGQQVTLSCSPISGHRSVSWYQQTPGQGLQFLFEYFSETQRNKGNFPGRFSGRQFSNSRSEMNVSTLELGDSALYLCASSLVPTVTGGANVLTFGAGSRLTVL.

This chain connects TRBV9 to TRBJ2-1; 8 bases fit TRBD1. V gave up 2 bases and J gave up 0 bases; unmatched junction bases: 1. CDR3 size: 15 residues. Germline CDR1 reads SGDLS; CDR2 reads YYNGEE. The CDR3 reads CASSVGQVSYNEQFF. DNA for the CDR3: TGTGCCAGCAGCGTGGGACAGGTCTCCTACAATGAGCAGTTCTTC.